The sequence of this TCR beta chain was determined in a study of T-cell reconstitution after alpha-beta-depleted transplantation in children. Study-level results: Surviving recipient T cells and thymic progenitors produced the high day-60 TCRbeta diversity seen in some patients.

This clonotype was counted at least ten times. Antigen unknown. TCRbeta library preparation incorporated unique molecular identifiers. TCRdb ran MiXCR on the PCR reads and lists one entry per CDR3 protein. The table includes 610,000 or so distinct CDR3 sequences, 25% to 30% detected once. J was trimmed by 5 bases and V by 2 bases; bases with no gene match: 4. The length of the CDR3 is 15 residues. The germline V gene encodes CDR1 SGHAT and CDR2 FQNNGV. The input for sequencing was PBMCs, taken before TCRalphabeta/CD19-depleted stem cell transplant. This chain links TRBV11-2 with TRBJ2-3, with TRBD2 matching over 10 bases. The TCR was taken from a boy younger than two with Wiskott-Aldrich syndrome, due to receive a stem cell transplant. CDR3: CASSLPWTSGDTQYF. CDR3 nucleotide sequence: TGTGCCAGCAGCTTACCCTGGACTAGCGGAGATACGCAGTATTTT.